The 9 T cell receptor beta chains listed next were all sequenced from one sample in a study of shared clonotypes between healthy human individuals. Clones were sequenced by immunoSEQ multiplex PCR, and TCRdb holds only the in-frame ones, with some missing. The data hold roughly 650,000 clones, with 97% observed a single time. The material sequenced was naive CD4+ T cells sorted from blood. This sample's subset: CD45RA+ positively selected. The receptors come from a woman in her twenties or thirties in good health.

The chain carries TRBV7-9 and TRBJ1-3, with 9 bases fitting TRBD1. Per the germline V gene, CDR1 is SEHNR and CDR2 is FQNEAQ (reference sequence). This CDR3 has 17 residues. The ends lost 5 bases at V and 3 bases at J; junction bases unmatched: 11. The DNA of the CDR3 is TGTGCCAGCAGCCAGAGGGGGACGGGACAGGGTGGAAACACCATATATTTT. Translated: CASSQRGTGQGGNTIYF. The complete variable domain, with remaining parts taken from reference TRBV7-9 and TRBJ1-3, reads DTGVSQNPRHKITKRGQNVTFRCDPISEHNRLYWYRQTLGQGPEFLTYFQNEAQLEKSRLLSDRFSAERPKGSFSTLEIQRTEQGDSAMYLCASSQRGTGQGGNTIYFGEGSWLTVV.

The rearrangement uses TRBV7-9 and TRBJ1-3, with no clear D. This CDR3 is built from 16 residues. Germline V gene sequence: CDR1 SEHNR, CDR2 FQNEAQ (reference sequence). The V gene lost 6 bases and the J gene lost 0 bases, with 15 bases spanning the gap. Written as DNA, the CDR3 is TGTGCCAGCAGTTACGATTTGGGTTTCTCTGGAAACACCATATATTTT. This gives the protein CASSYDLGFSGNTIYF.

The CDR3 spells CASSDPGLPAETQYF. The CDR3, as DNA: TGTGCCAGCAGTGACCCCGGGCTCCCGGCAGAGACCCAGTACTTC. V usage is TRBV25-1 and J usage is TRBJ2-5; D is undetermined. Germline CDR1 reads MGHDK; CDR2 reads SYGVNS. This CDR3 is built from 15 residues. V lost 3 bases and J lost 4, with 15 bases in between. Looking up the rest from reference TRBV25-1 and TRBJ2-5 gives the full variable domain: EADIYQTPRYLVIGTGKKITLECSQTMGHDKMYWYQQDPGMELHLIHYSYGVNSTEKGDLSSESTVSRIRTEHFPLTLESARPSHTSQYLCASSDPGLPAETQYFGPGTRLLVL.

The chain is built from TRBV11-2 and TRBJ2-3, with 15 bases identical to TRBD2. Germline assignment: CDR1 SGHAT and CDR2 FQNNGV. This CDR3 spans 15 amino acids. Trimming removed 6 bases from V and 3 bases from J; junction bases left unmatched: 1. The CDR3 nucleotides are TGTGCCAGCAGTGGACTAGCGGGAGGGACAGATACGCAGTATTTT. Amino acid sequence: CASSGLAGGTDTQYF.

The gene calls are TRBV7-9 and TRBJ2-3; 10 bases align to TRBD2. V lost 4 bases, J lost 5 bases, and 9 bases stayed unmatched. Per germline, CDR1 SEHNR and CDR2 FQNEAQ (reference sequence). The CDR3 is 16 amino acids. The CDR3 nucleotides read TGTGCCAGCAGCTCCGTAGCGGGAGGATGGGGAGATACGCAGTATTTT. Its protein is CASSSVAGGWGDTQYF.

The gene calls are TRBV6-5 and TRBJ1-2; 7 nucleotides line up with TRBD1. V trimming: 8 bases; J trimming: 7 bases; junction bases outside the gene matches: 10. The CDR3 spans 13 residues. Germline V gives CDR1 MNHEY, CDR2 SVGAGI. This CDR3 reads CASQNRGDGGYTF. The CDR3 nucleotides read TGTGCCAGCCAAAACAGGGGCGATGGTGGCTACACCTTC.

The chain carries TRBV28 and TRBJ1-5; no definite D call. Per germline, CDR1 MDHEN and CDR2 SYDVKM. The CDR3 runs to 17 residues. Trimming removed 5 bases from V and 0 bases from J, with 17 bases in between. The CDR3 protein is CASSRVDGSYSNQPQHF. CDR3 bases: TGTGCCAGCAGTCGAGTGGACGGCTCATATAGCAATCAGCCCCAGCATTTT.

J is TRBJ2-1 and V is TRBV7-8; 9 nucleotides agree with TRBD1. Germline assignment: CDR1 SGHVS and CDR2 FQNEAQ. V lost 1 base, J lost 5 bases, and 0 bases stayed unmatched. The CDR3 sequence is 14 residues long. The CDR3 DNA follows: TGTGCCAGCAGCTTAGACAGGGGGCACAATGAGCAGTTCTTC. Translation gives CASSLDRGHNEQFF.

The chain has TRBV19 and TRBJ2-3, with D hard to call. V was shortened by 9 bases and J by 1 base, with 11 bases between the two germline ends. The CDR3 is made up of 13 amino acids. CDR1 and CDR2 from the germline V gene are LNHDA and SQIVND (reference sequence). CDR3 sequence reads: CASTPRGTDTQYF. The CDR3 DNA follows: TGTGCCAGCACACCCCGGGGCACAGATACGCAGTATTTT.